The clone carrying this T cell receptor (beta chain) was picked up a small number of times. Its target is unknown. The sample belongs to a study of T-cell memory formation after mild COVID-19. At the level of the study: TCR clusters were largely donor specific. Study findings and constraints: CD4+ bias marked clones expanding day 15 to 37, unlike balanced contracting clones. Researchers report contracting CD4+ clones mostly in CM and EM, with CD8+ clones in EMRA.

Researchers used 5'RACE with constant-segment primers to make TCR alpha and TCR beta cDNA libraries that carry sample barcodes and UMIs. MiXCR was run by TCRdb on the 5' RACE reads, yielding one entry per CDR3 protein. The sample includes 200,000 or so distinct CDR3 sequences, just over 9.5% of them seen just once. Deletions cut 11 bases from V and 11 bases from J, with 16 bases between. The CDR3 totals 12 residues. Germline V gene sequence: CDR1 SGHTA, CDR2 FQGTGA. Sequencing used PBMCs or a T cell subset sorted from them (not recorded which). The chain recombines TRBV7-3 with TRBJ1-6; a weak D match, TRBD1 (5 bases). The source of this sequence is a man aged 18 to 35 who had mild COVID-19 (a few samples of this study predate the infection). Cell type and time point are not known. CDR3 region: CAGAPGKTPLHF. The DNA of the CDR3 is TGTGCCGGGGCCCCTGGGAAGACACCCCTCCACTTT.